The 8 T cell receptor beta chains given below trace back to one sample, sequenced in a study of T cell repertoires in cytomegalovirus infection. TCRdb ran MiXCR on the reads and lists one entry per CDR3 protein. This repertoire shows about 830,000 distinct CDR3 sequences, 32% found once; its top ten account for roughly an eighth. What these receptors recognize is not known. The sequencing here drew on cultured CD8+ T cells from PBMCs, taken from culture after CMV antigen stimulation. All receptors come from a human donor in good health (CMV status not recorded). Some clones in this sample may be carry-over from other donors' samples.

The V gene is TRBV12-3 or TRBV12-4, the J gene TRBJ2-5, with a possible D match to TRBD2 (6 bases). The V and J ends lost 3 bases and 5 bases respectively, with 16 bases between them. The CDR3 is 15 residues long. The CDR3 reads CASSLARGRRETQYF. In nucleotides, the CDR3 is TGTGCCAGCAGTTTGGCCCGGGGGAGGCGGGAGACCCAGTACTTC.

This clonotype has a count of ten or more. The V gene is TRBV6-5, the J gene TRBJ1-5, with 10 bases lining up with TRBD1. CDR1 MNHEY and CDR2 SVGAGI come from the germline V gene. The CDR3 is 18 amino acids. The junction had 8 bases not matched to a gene; V was cut back by 0 bases and J by 3 bases. The CDR3 bases are TGTGCCAGCAGTTACTCGAAAAACGGGACAGGGGTCAATCAGCCCCAGCATTTT. As protein: CASSYSKNGTGVNQPQHF.

There are many counts of this clonotype. This chain uses TRBV12-3 or TRBV12-4 with TRBJ1-3, with D perhaps TRBD1 (5 bases). V lost 8 bases and J lost 3, with 20 bases in between. The CDR3 runs to 16 residues. CDR3 DNA sequence: TGTGCCAGCGTCACAGGAAGTCCAAGGAGTGGAAACACCATATATTTT. Its translation: CASVTGSPRSGNTIYF.

The chain uses TRBV3-1 and TRBJ2-1; TRBD1 agrees at 7 bases. After removal of 1 base from V and 8 bases from J, the junction contained 11 bases not matched to a gene. The CDR3 consists of 16 residues. Germline V gives CDR1 LGHDT, CDR2 YNNKEL (reference sequence). CDR3 protein: CASSQAMGQRVDEQFF. CDR3 in DNA: TGTGCCAGCAGCCAAGCCATGGGACAGCGAGTGGATGAGCAGTTCTTC.

This clonotype is a singleton in its sample. The V call is TRBV29-1, the J call TRBJ2-4, with TRBD1 identical over 7 bases. The CDR3 runs 15 residues. CDR1 and CDR2 from the germline V gene are SQVTM and ANQGSEA. V shed 1 base and J 6 bases; nucleotides not matched to a gene: 9. As DNA, the CDR3 is TGCAGCGTTGAAGTTATCGGGACAGACCGAAACATTCAGTACTTC. Residues: CSVEVIGTDRNIQYF.

The gene calls are TRBV7-9 and TRBJ2-1, with D uncertain. The CDR3 totals 12 residues. Trimming removed 2 bases from V and 6 bases from J, with 5 bases in between. CDR1 SEHNR and CDR2 FQNEAQ come from the germline V gene (reference sequence). CDR3 in amino acids: CASSLKVNEQFF. DNA for the CDR3: TGTGCCAGCAGCTTAAAGGTCAATGAGCAGTTCTTC. Based on the CDR3 plus reference TRBV7-9 and TRBJ2-1, the full variable domain is DTGVSQNPRHKITKRGQNVTFRCDPISEHNRLYWYRQTLGQGPEFLTYFQNEAQLEKSRLLSDRFSAERPKGSFSTLEIQRTEQGDSAMYLCASSLKVNEQFFGPGTRLTVL.

Many counts were recorded for this clonotype. The rearrangement links TRBV7-6 to TRBJ1-6; TRBD1 matches 8 bases. Per germline, CDR1 SGHVS and CDR2 FNYEAQ. The ends lost 5 bases at V and 0 bases at J; junction bases unmatched: 6. The CDR3 is 17 amino acids. The CDR3, as DNA: TGTGCCAGCAGCCCAGGGGACAGGAGCTCCTATAATTCACCCCTCCACTTT. Its translation is CASSPGDRSSYNSPLHF.

CDR3: CASSVPSKGGALEPQHF. The DNA of the CDR3 is TGTGCCAGCAGTGTCCCCTCAAAAGGGGGGGCACTGGAGCCCCAGCATTTT. The rearrangement links TRBV2 to TRBJ1-5, with D possibly matching TRBD1 (6 bases). Germline CDR1 and CDR2: SNHLY and FYNNEI. The ends were cut back, 4 bases at V and 8 bases at J, with 24 bases in the middle. The CDR3 extends over 17 amino acids.